This entry concerns a single T cell receptor (beta chain). Using RNA transcripts as the source, TCR beta CDR3 regions were amplified. HTBI primers were the set used in a first-round RT-PCR of the TCR CDR3. TCRdb reanalysed the multiplex PCR reads using MiXCR and keeps one entry per CDR3 protein. Of some 360,000 distinct CDR3 sequences in the sample, around 18% are singletons; the top ten hold around a sixth. V was shortened by 5 bases and J by 6 bases, with 17 bases between the two germline ends. CDR3 length equals 15 residues. Germline CDR1 is MDHEN and CDR2 is SYDVKM. This entry belongs to a study of T cells in Graves' hyperthyroidism and ophthalmopathy.

The sequence came from a woman aged 35 to 49 with Graves' ophthalmopathy. The chain carries TRBV28 and TRBJ1-5; D is perhaps TRBD1 (5 bases). The sequencing sample was made of blood. The CDR3 protein is CASSPSGGVGQPQHF. CDR3 nucleotide sequence: TGTGCCAGCAGTCCCTCCGGGGGTGTGGGTCAGCCCCAGCATTTT.